These T cell receptor beta chains were read from a single sample in a study of T cells after somatic rescue of genetic block. Method: immunoSEQ multiplex PCR; TCRdb's copy keeps in-frame clones and lacks some. The sample has some 14,000 clones, roughly two thirds seen once. Source material: peripheral blood mononuclear cells (PBMCs). The receptor source for this set is a young man. Each CDR3 is given with its conserved first and last residue. Fields, in order: clone size, J gene, V gene, CDR3 length, D gene, CDR3 DNA, CDR3 protein. The D gene is left open where the match is weak. Clone size appears in some rows only: once, few, many, or a class for an expanded clone.

>few|TRBJ1-1|TRBV5-1|14|NA
TGCGCCAGCAGCCACGGACTCTCGAACACTGAAGCTTTCTTT
CASSHGLSNTEAFF
>NA|TRBJ1-6|TRBV5-1|15|NA
TGCGCCAGCAGCTTGGACAGTGGATCTTATTCACCCCTCCACTTT
CASSLDSGSYSPLHF
>once|TRBJ2-7|TRBV18|16|NA
TGTGCCAGCTCACCGCAAGGCGGGTTAAGCTCCTACGAGCAGTACTTC
CASSPQGGLSSYEQYF
>medium-sized|TRBJ1-5|TRBV6-1|15|NA
TGTGCCAGCACCTCCCAGGGAGGAAGCAATCAGCCCCAGCATTTT
CASTSQGGSNQPQHF
>once|TRBJ2-3|TRBV5-1|15|NA
TGCGCCAGCGGCAATGGGGGACTTGGAATAGATACGCAGTATTTT
CASGNGGLGIDTQYF
>NA|TRBJ1-4|TRBV28|15|NA
TGTGCCAGCAGTGGTGGGGGACTGCTGCTTGAAAAACTGTTTTTT
CASSGGGLLLEKLFF
>few|TRBJ1-4|TRBV28|14|NA
TGTGCCAGCAGACCCCTGGGGGGCAATGAAAAACTGTTTTTT
CASRPLGGNEKLFF
>once|TRBJ1-4|TRBV30|12|NA
TGTGCCTGCAGGGCCCCGAATGAAAAACTGTTTTTT
CACRAPNEKLFF
>few|TRBJ2-6|TRBV10-1|14|NA
TGCGCCAGCAGCCTTTGCTCTGGGGCCAACGTCCTGACTTTC
CASSLCSGANVLTF
>NA|TRBJ1-2|TRBV4-1|16|NA
TGCGCCAGCAGCCAAGATAAAAGGGACTTTGGCTATGGCTACACCTTC
CASSQDKRDFGYGYTF
>NA|TRBJ2-7|TRBV4-1|17|TRBD2
TGCGCCAGCAGCCAGCCCATAGCGGGAGCTACCTACGATGAGCAGTACTTC
CASSQPIAGATYDEQYF
>few|TRBJ1-3|TRBV29-1|13|NA
TGCAGCTTCCGCTCACCCGGAGGAAACACCATATATTTT
CSFRSPGGNTIYF
>once|TRBJ2-7|TRBV19|14|NA
TGTGCCAGTAGAGCCCAGGGTACAACCTACGAGCAGTACTTC
CASRAQGTTYEQYF
>NA|TRBJ2-5|TRBV12-5|18|TRBD2
TGTGCTAGTGGTTTGGTACGGGGGGGGCCCCAAAGACAAGAGACCCAGTACTTC
CASGLVRGGPQRQETQYF
>NA|TRBJ2-2|TRBV6-4|14|TRBD2
TGTGCCAGTTCCACGGGACTAGCGACCGGGGAGCTGTTTTTT
CASSTGLATGELFF
>NA|TRBJ2-5|TRBV11-2|18|NA
TGTGCCAGCAGCTTAGGAGGTTCCGGGGTCAAAGCCCGATGGACCCAGTACTTC
CASSLGGSGVKARWTQYF
>NA|TRBJ2-1|TRBV5-4|15|NA
TGTGCCAGCAGCTTTCAGCACACGGGACACAATGAGCAGTTCTTC
CASSFQHTGHNEQFF
>NA|TRBJ2-7|TRBV27|15|NA
TGTGCCAGCAGTTTAAGCGCAACCTTGACTGCCGAGCAGTACTTC
CASSLSATLTAEQYF
>NA|TRBJ1-4|TRBV15|12|TRBD1
TGTGCCACCAGCTACAGGGGGGAAAAACTGTTTTTT
CATSYRGEKLFF
>NA|TRBJ1-4|TRBV6-1|15|NA
TGTGCCAGCAGTTTCGGACGGGACTACTTCGAAAAACTGTTTTTT
CASSFGRDYFEKLFF
>few|TRBJ2-1|TRBV6-4|15|TRBD2
TGTGCCAGCAGTGCGCTAGCGGGAGGGGTGGATGAGCAGTTCTTC
CASSALAGGVDEQFF
>NA|TRBJ2-7|TRBV10-1|13|NA
TGCGCCAGCAGTGAGGGCAGTTTCAACGAGCAGTACTTC
CASSEGSFNEQYF
>NA|TRBJ1-5|TRBV2|15|TRBD1
TGTGCCAGCAGCGGACAGGGAAATCCCAATCAGCCCCAGCATTTT
CASSGQGNPNQPQHF
>few|TRBJ1-5|TRBV4-1|15|TRBD1
TGCGCCAGCAGCCGACAGGGTGTAGGCAATCAGCCCCAGCATTTT
CASSRQGVGNQPQHF
>NA|TRBJ2-2|TRBV10-3|14|NA
TGTGCCATCGGTTGGGACTTTTCCACCGGGGAGCTGTTTTTT
CAIGWDFSTGELFF
>NA|TRBJ2-1|TRBV6-7|18|TRBD2
TGTGCCAGCAGTTACTCTAACTGGACCGGGAGGGCCGAGGGTGAGCAGTTCTTC
CASSYSNWTGRAEGEQFF
>few|TRBJ1-1|TRBV27|15|TRBD1
TGTGCCAGCAGTGCCCGACAGGGCCTGAACACTGAAGCTTTCTTT
CASSARQGLNTEAFF
>few|TRBJ2-7|TRBV28|17|TRBD2
TGTGCCAGCAGTCCTGCAAGAGGAGCGGGAGAGACCTACGAGCAGTACTTC
CASSPARGAGETYEQYF
>once|TRBJ2-3|TRBV23-1|17|NA
TGCGCCAGCAGAAATGACCATGGACCAGGGGTTGGAGATACGCAGTATTTT
CASRNDHGPGVGDTQYF
>NA|TRBJ1-1|TRBV5-1|15|TRBD1
TGCGCCAGCAGGGGAGCCGGGACAGGGAACACTGAAGCTTTCTTT
CASRGAGTGNTEAFF
>NA|TRBJ2-3|TRBV10-2|14|NA
TGCGCCAGCACCGCGGGGGCCCCCACAGATACGCAGTATTTT
CASTAGAPTDTQYF
>NA|TRBJ2-3|TRBV5-1|18|NA
TGCGCCAGCAGCGCCTTCTCCCAACTGTATTCTAGCACGGATACGCAGTATTTT
CASSAFSQLYSSTDTQYF
>few|TRBJ1-2|TRBV7-9|15|NA
TGTGCCAGCAGCTTAGGACCCGGTAGTAACTATGGCTACACCTTC
CASSLGPGSNYGYTF
>once|TRBJ2-7|TRBV9|16|TRBD2
TGTGCCAGCAGCGTAGCGGCTAGCGGGGCCCTGGTGGAGCAGTACTTC
CASSVAASGALVEQYF
>NA|TRBJ2-3|TRBV11-2|17|NA
TGTGCCAGCAGCTTAGACGGCCTCGCCTACTACACAGATACGCAGTATTTT
CASSLDGLAYYTDTQYF
>NA|TRBJ2-5|TRBV5-1|14|NA
TGCGCCAGCAGCTTTGAGCGGTACCAAGAGACCCAGTACTTC
CASSFERYQETQYF
>NA|TRBJ1-1|TRBV19|14|NA
TGTGCCAGTAGTATTAGGGCCGGGTACACTGAAGCTTTCTTT
CASSIRAGYTEAFF
>NA|TRBJ1-4|TRBV5-1|14|NA
TGCGCCAGCAGCTACACACCCACTAATGAAAAACTGTTTTTT
CASSYTPTNEKLFF
>NA|TRBJ1-5|TRBV7-6|13|NA
TGTGCCAGCAGCTTAGCAGGGACACAGCCCCAGCATTTT
CASSLAGTQPQHF
>NA|TRBJ2-3|TRBV12-5|13|NA
TGTGCTAGTGGTTTAGGCTTCACAGATACGCAGTATTTT
CASGLGFTDTQYF